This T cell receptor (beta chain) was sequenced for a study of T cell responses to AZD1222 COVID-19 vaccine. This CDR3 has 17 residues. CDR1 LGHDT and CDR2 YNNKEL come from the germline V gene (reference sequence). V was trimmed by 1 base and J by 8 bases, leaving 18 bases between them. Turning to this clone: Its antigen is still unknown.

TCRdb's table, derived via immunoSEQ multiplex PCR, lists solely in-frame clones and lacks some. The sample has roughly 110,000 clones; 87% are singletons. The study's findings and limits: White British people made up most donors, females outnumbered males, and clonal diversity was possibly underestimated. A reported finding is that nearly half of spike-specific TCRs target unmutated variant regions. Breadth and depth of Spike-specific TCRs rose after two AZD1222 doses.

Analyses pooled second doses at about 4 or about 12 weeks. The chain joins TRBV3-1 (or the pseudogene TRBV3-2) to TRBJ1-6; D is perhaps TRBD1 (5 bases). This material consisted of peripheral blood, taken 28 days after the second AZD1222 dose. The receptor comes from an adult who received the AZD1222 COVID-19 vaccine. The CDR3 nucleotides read TGTGCCAGCAGCCAAGGGATACTTTGGGGGGGGGATTCACCCCTCCACTTT. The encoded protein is CASSQGILWGGDSPLHF.